These 18 T cell receptor beta chains were sequenced from one sample in a study of shared clonotypes between healthy human individuals. Sequencing was performed with immunoSEQ multiplex PCR; in TCRdb, only in-frame clones are kept and a portion is missing. The data contain fewer than 850,000 clones, more than 70% of them singletons. The sequencing input was memory CD4+ T cells sorted from blood. As to subset: CD45RA-negative fraction. The receptor source for this set is a woman in her thirties in good health.

The CDR3 spells CASSRTTRQSRANVLTF. DNA for the CDR3: TGTGCCAGCAGTCGGACGACGCGTCAAAGTCGGGCCAACGTCCTGACTTTC. V and J are TRBV6-7 and TRBJ2-6; D gene ambiguous. TRBV6-7 is marked as an open reading frame, function uncertain. This CDR3 has 17 residues. Deletions cut 5 bases from V and 5 bases from J, with 19 bases between.

This chain joins TRBV21-1 and TRBJ1-2. TRBV21-1 is recorded as a pseudogene. The CDR3 length is 14 residues. The CDR3 bases are TGTGCCAGCGACGGGGTCCTAACCCTTTATGGCTACACCTTC. Amino acid sequence: CASDGVLTLYGYTF.

The chain employs TRBV19 and TRBJ1-3, with TRBD1 as a possible D gene (5 bases). Germline V gene data show CDR1 as LNHDA and CDR2 as SQIVND (reference sequence). There are 13 residues in the CDR3. V lost 11 bases to trimming and J lost 2 bases, with 13 bases between them. CDR3 region: CASTGGAGNTIYF. For the CDR3, the DNA is TGTGCCTCCACCGGGGGAGCTGGAAACACCATATATTTT. Full variable domain (rest looked up from reference TRBV19 and TRBJ1-3): DGGITQSPKYLFRKEGQNVTLSCEQNLNHDAMYWYRQDPGQGLRLIYYSQIVNDFQKGDIAEGYSVSREKKESFPLTVTSAQKNPTAFYLCASTGGAGNTIYFGEGSWLTVV.

The V gene is TRBV28, the J gene TRBJ1-3; 10 nucleotides agree with TRBD1. Trimming took 8 bases from V and 3 from J; bases not matched to a gene: 7. The CDR3 is made up of 15 amino acids. The germline CDR1 and CDR2 sequences are MDHEN and SYDVKM. CDR3 amino acids: CASYRQGANGNTIYF. In DNA form, the CDR3 reads TGTGCCAGCTATAGACAGGGGGCGAATGGAAACACCATATATTTT.

This chain links TRBV5-1 with TRBJ2-5; 8 positions match TRBD1. Germline V lookup: CDR1 SGHRS, CDR2 YFSETQ. V was clipped by 0 bases and J by 5 bases; unmatched bases: 6. The CDR3 has 15 residues. CDR3 region: CASSLGATGVETQYF. The CDR3 DNA reads TGCGCCAGCAGCTTGGGGGCGACAGGGGTCGAGACCCAGTACTTC.

The V gene is TRBV7-8, the J gene TRBJ2-7; D possibly corresponds to TRBD2 (5 bases). This CDR3 is built from 16 residues. V was clipped by 7 bases and J by 3 bases, with 22 bases between them. The V gene's germline CDR1 is SGHVS and CDR2 FQNEAQ. The DNA of the CDR3 is TGTGCCAGCACTCAATCCCCGGGGAAGAATGGCTACGAGCAGTACTTC. This encodes CASTQSPGKNGYEQYF.

To note about this clone: The sample holds other DNA sequences that translate to the same CDR3. The CDR3: CASSLAPGSSYNEQFF. CDR3 sequence (DNA): TGCGCCAGCAGCTTGGCCCCCGGGAGCTCCTACAATGAGCAGTTCTTC. The J gene is TRBJ2-1, the V gene TRBV5-1; D perhaps matches TRBD2 (6 bases). V was trimmed by 0 bases and J by 0 bases, leaving 10 bases between them. Germline CDR1 is SGHRS and CDR2 is YFSETQ. The CDR3 spans 16 residues.

CDR3 DNA sequence: TGCAGCGTTCCCTCTGGGTCGTCCGCCTACAATGAGCAGTTCTTC. Translating it yields CSVPSGSSAYNEQFF. The chain joins TRBV29-1 to TRBJ2-1; D not certain. The germline CDR1 and CDR2 sequences are SQVTM and ANQGSEA. V lost 5 bases and J lost 2, with 16 bases in between. The CDR3 spans 15 residues.

Relative to its sample, this clone is medium-sized. This chain connects TRBV27 to TRBJ1-1; tentative D call: TRBD1 (6 bases). Germline CDR1 MNHEY, CDR2 SMNVEV (reference sequence). V was trimmed by 6 bases and J by 7 bases, leaving 18 bases between them. The CDR3 runs 14 residues. The DNA for the CDR3 is TGTGCCAGCAGATCCAACAGGGAACCTTTTGAAGCTTTCTTT. This translates into CASRSNREPFEAFF.

This rearrangement joins TRBV5-1 to TRBJ2-1; possibly TRBD2 for D (6 bases). Germline CDR1 is SGHRS and CDR2 is YFSETQ. The V and J ends lost 0 bases and 3 bases respectively, with 10 bases between them. The CDR3 extends over 15 amino acids. This CDR3 reads CASSLDVGGYNEQFF. The DNA for the CDR3 is TGCGCCAGCAGCTTGGATGTGGGAGGCTACAATGAGCAGTTCTTC.

The chain has TRBV5-8 and TRBJ2-4; the D gene is possibly TRBD1 (5 bases). CDR1 and CDR2 from the germline V gene are SGHTS and YDEGEE. This CDR3 spans 16 amino acids. V shed 2 bases and J shed 2 bases, with 14 bases lying between them. CDR3 in amino acids: CASSFATGLTKNIQYF. As DNA, the CDR3 is TGTGCCAGCAGCTTTGCCACAGGTTTGACCAAAAACATTCAGTACTTC.

The V call is TRBV11-1, the J call TRBJ2-7, with TRBD2 as a possible D gene (6 bases). The CDR3 contains 17 residues. CDR1 and CDR2 (germline): SGHAT, FQDESV (reference sequence). V was cut by 2 bases and J by 0 bases, with 17 bases left in between. The DNA of the CDR3 is TGTGCCAGCAGCTTAACGGGAACTAGCTTAAGCTCCTACGAGCAGTACTTC. Protein: CASSLTGTSLSSYEQYF. Based on the CDR3 plus reference TRBV11-1 and TRBJ2-7, the full variable domain is EAEVAQSPRYKITEKSQAVAFWCDPISGHATLYWYRQILGQGPELLVQFQDESVVDDSQLPKDRFSAERLKGVDSTLKIQPAELGDSAMYLCASSLTGTSLSSYEQYFGPGTRLTVT.

A single count supports this clone. The rearrangement uses TRBV19 and TRBJ1-2; D is unresolved. V dropped 3 bases and J dropped 0 bases, with 8 bases sitting between them. Germline values: CDR1 LNHDA, CDR2 SQIVND (reference sequence). The CDR3 contains 14 residues. The CDR3 nucleotides read TGTGCCAGTAGTATGTCGGTAGCTAACTATGGCTACACCTTC. Translated, it gives CASSMSVANYGYTF.

This clone was detected ten times or more. J is TRBJ2-1 and V is TRBV7-9; TRBD2 agrees at 11 bases. This CDR3 has 14 residues. In germline, CDR1 is SEHNR, CDR2 FQNEAQ (reference sequence). The V and J ends lost 8 bases and 6 bases, in that order; junction bases with no gene match: 6. The CDR3 loop is CASRKGTSGNEQFF. The CDR3 bases are TGTGCCAGCCGCAAAGGGACTAGCGGCAATGAGCAGTTCTTC.

This chain uses TRBV19 with TRBJ1-1; D remains ambiguous. V lost 3 bases and J lost 4, with 9 bases in between. The CDR3 has 13 residues. Per germline, CDR1 LNHDA and CDR2 SQIVND (reference sequence). The CDR3 nucleotides are TGTGCCAGTAGTATGTCGGTTGGCACTGAAGCTTTCTTT. Translating it yields CASSMSVGTEAFF.

The DNA for the CDR3 is TGTGCCAGCAGTTTATCCGGACCTACAGAGACCCAGTACTTC. Translation gives CASSLSGPTETQYF. The V and J genes are TRBV28 and TRBJ2-5, with D unresolved. The CDR3 totals 14 residues. Germline V gene lookup returns CDR1 MDHEN and CDR2 SYDVKM. The germline V and J ends were trimmed by 1 base and 4 bases, with 10 bases remaining between them.

A few counts support this clone. The rearrangement links TRBV11-2 to TRBJ2-4, with D unresolved. The CDR3 loop spans 12 amino acids. The V end was cut by 5 bases, the J end by 5 bases, with 7 bases between. Per the germline V gene, CDR1 is SGHAT and CDR2 is FQNNGV. The CDR3 nucleotides are TGTGCCAGCAGCCGGACCCAAAACATTCAGTACTTC. Translated, it gives CASSRTQNIQYF.

The rearrangement joins TRBV4-1 to TRBJ1-4; 9 bases line up with TRBD1. Per germline, CDR1 MGHRA and CDR2 YSYEKL. Trimming took 1 base from V and 7 from J; bases not matched to a gene: 7. The CDR3 runs to 16 residues. The CDR3 is CASSQGWGQGFEKLFF. The CDR3 region has the DNA TGCGCCAGCAGCCAAGGCTGGGGACAGGGTTTTGAAAAACTGTTTTTT.